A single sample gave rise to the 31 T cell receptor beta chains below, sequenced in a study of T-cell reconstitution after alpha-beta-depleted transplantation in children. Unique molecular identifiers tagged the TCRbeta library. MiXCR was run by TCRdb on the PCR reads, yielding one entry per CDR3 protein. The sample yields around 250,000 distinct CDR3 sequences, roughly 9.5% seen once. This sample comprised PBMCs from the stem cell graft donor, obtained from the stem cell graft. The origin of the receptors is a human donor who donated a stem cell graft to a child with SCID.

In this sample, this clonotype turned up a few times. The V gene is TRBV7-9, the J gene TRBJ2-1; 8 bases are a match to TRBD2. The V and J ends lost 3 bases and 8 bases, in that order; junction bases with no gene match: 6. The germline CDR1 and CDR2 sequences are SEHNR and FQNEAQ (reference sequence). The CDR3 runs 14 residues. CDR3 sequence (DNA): TGTGCCAGCAGCTTGGATGGACTAGCCCATGAGCAGTTCTTC. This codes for CASSLDGLAHEQFF.

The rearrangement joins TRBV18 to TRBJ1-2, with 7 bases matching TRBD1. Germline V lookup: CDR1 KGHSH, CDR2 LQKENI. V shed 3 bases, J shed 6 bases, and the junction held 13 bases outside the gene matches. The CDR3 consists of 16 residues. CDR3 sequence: CASSPTSRGGNNGYTF. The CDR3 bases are TGTGCCAGCTCACCTACTTCTAGAGGGGGCAACAATGGCTACACCTTC.

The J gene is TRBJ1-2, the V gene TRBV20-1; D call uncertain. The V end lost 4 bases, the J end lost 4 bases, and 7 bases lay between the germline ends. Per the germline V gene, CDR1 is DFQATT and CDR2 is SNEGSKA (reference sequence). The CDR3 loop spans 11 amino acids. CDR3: CSANGPYGYTF. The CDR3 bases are TGCAGTGCTAATGGGCCCTATGGCTACACCTTC.

The CDR3 spells CSARNLAGGLSEQFF. The CDR3 DNA sequence: TGCAGTGCTAGGAATCTAGCGGGGGGGCTGTCTGAGCAGTTCTTC. V usage is TRBV20-1 and J usage is TRBJ2-1; 12 bases are a match to TRBD2. From germline, CDR1 is DFQATT and CDR2 SNEGSKA (reference sequence). The CDR3 is 15 residues long. Trimming removed 3 bases from V and 9 bases from J; junction bases left unmatched: 9.

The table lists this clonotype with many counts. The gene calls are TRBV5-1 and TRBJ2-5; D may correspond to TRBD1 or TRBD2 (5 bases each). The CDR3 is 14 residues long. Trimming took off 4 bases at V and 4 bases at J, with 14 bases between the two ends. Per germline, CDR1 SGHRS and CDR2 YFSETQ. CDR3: CASSEGFVLETQYF. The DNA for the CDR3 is TGCGCCAGCAGCGAGGGGTTCGTGTTAGAGACCCAGTACTTC.

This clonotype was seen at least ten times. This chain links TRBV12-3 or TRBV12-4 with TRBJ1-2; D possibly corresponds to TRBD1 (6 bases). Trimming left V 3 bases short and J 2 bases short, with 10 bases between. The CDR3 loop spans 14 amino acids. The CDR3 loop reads CASSLARGNYGYTF. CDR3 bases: TGTGCCAGCAGTTTGGCCAGGGGAAACTATGGCTACACCTTC.

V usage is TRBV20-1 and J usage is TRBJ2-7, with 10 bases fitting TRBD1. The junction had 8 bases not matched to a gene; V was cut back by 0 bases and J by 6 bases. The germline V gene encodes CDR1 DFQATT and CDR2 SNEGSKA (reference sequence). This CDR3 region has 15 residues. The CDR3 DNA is TGCAGTGCTAGAGATCAGACAGGGGGCAAGGTCGAGCAGTACTTC. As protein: CSARDQTGGKVEQYF.

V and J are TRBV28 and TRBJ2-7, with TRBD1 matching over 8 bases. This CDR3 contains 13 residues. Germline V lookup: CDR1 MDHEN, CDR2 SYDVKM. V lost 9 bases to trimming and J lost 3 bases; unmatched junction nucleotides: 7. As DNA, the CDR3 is TGTGCCAGTTTACAGGGGGGAGGCTACGAGCAGTACTTC. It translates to CASLQGGGYEQYF.

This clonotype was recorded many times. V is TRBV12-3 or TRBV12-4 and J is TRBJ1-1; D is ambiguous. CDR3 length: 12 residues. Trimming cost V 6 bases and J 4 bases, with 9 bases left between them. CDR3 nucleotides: TGTGCCAGCAGCCAAAAAGGCACTGAAGCTTTCTTT. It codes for CASSQKGTEAFF.

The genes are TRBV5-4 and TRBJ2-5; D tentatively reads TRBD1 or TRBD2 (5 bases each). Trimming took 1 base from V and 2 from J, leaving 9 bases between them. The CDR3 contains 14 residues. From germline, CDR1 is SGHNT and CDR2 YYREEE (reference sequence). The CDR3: CASSLPREQETQYF. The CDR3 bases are TGTGCCAGCAGCTTGCCCAGGGAGCAAGAGACCCAGTACTTC.

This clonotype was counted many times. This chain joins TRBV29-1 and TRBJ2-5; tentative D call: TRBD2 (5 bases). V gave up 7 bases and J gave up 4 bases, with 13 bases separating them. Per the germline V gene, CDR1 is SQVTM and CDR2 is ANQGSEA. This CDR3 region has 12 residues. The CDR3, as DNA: TGCAGCGGAGCTCGGGGTGGAGAGACCCAGTACTTC. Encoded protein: CSGARGGETQYF.

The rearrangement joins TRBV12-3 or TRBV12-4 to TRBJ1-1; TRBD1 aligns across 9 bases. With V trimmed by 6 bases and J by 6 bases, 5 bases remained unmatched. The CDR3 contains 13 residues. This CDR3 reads CASRGDRDAEAFF. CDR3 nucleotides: TGTGCCAGCAGAGGGGACAGGGACGCTGAAGCTTTCTTT.

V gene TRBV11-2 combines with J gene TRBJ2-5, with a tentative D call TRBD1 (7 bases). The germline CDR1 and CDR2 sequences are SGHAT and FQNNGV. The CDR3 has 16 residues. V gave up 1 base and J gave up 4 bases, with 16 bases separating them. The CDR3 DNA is TGTGCCAGCAGCTTAGCATCAGGGGGGTTACGAGAGACCCAGTACTTC. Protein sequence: CASSLASGGLRETQYF.

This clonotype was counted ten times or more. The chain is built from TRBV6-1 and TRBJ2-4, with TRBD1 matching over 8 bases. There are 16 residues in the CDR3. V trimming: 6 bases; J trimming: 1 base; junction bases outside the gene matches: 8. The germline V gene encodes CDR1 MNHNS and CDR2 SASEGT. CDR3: CASSEGQVRAKNIQYF. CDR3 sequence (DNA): TGTGCCAGCAGCGAGGGACAGGTTAGGGCCAAAAACATTCAGTACTTC.

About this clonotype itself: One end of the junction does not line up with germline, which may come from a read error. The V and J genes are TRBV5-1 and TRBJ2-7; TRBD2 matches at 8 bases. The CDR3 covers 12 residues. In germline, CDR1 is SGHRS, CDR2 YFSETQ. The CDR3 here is CASSREGQEQNF. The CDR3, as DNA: TGCGCCAGCAGCCGGGAGGGTCAGGAGCAGAACTTC.

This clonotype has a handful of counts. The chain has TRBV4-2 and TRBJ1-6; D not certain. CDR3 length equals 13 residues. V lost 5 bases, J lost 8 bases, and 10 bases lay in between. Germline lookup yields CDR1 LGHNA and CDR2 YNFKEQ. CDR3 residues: CASSERWDSPLHF. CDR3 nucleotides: TGTGCCAGCAGCGAAAGATGGGATTCACCCCTCCACTTT.

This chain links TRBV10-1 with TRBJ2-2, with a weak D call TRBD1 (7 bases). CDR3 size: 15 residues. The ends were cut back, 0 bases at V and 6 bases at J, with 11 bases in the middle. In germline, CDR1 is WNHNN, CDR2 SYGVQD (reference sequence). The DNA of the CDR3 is TGCGCCAGCAGTGAGTCTGCCAGGGGGGCCGGGGAGCTGTTTTTT. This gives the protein CASSESARGAGELFF.

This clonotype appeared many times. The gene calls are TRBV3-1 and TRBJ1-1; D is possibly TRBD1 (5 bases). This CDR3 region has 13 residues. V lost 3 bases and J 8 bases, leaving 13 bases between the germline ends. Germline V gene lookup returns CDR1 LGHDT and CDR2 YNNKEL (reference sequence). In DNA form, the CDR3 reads TGTGCCAGCAGCCATGGTCGGGCAGGGGAAGCTTTCTTT. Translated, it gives CASSHGRAGEAFF.

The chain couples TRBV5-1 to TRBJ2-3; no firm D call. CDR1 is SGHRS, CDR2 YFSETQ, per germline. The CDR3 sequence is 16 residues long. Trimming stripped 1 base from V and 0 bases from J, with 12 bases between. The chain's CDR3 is CASSLRLASSTDTQYF. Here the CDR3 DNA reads TGCGCCAGCAGCTTGCGACTGGCCTCTAGCACAGATACGCAGTATTTT.

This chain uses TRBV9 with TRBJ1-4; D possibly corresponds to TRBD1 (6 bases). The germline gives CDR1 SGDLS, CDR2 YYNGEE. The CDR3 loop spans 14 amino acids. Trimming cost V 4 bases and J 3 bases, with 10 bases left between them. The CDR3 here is CASSQGLPNEKLFF. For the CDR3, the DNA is TGTGCCAGCAGCCAGGGGTTGCCTAATGAAAAACTGTTTTTT.

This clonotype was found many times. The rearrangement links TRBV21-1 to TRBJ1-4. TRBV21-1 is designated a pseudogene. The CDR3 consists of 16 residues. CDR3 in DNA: TGTGCCAGCAGCACCCCGCCAGGGTCATCTAGTGAAAAACTGTTTTTT. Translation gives CASSTPPGSSSEKLFF.

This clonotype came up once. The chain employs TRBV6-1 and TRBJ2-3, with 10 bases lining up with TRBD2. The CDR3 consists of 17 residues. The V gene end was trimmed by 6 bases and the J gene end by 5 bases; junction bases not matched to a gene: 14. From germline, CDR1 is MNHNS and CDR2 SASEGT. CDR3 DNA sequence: TGTGCCAGCAGCCACAGGGCCAGCGGGGGGGATGGAGATACGCAGTATTTT. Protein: CASSHRASGGDGDTQYF.

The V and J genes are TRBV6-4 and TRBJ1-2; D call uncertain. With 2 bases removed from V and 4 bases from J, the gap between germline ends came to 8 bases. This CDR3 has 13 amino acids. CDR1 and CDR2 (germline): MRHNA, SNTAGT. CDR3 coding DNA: TGTGCCAGCAGTGACGAGGGTGGCTATGGCTACACCTTC. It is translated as CASSDEGGYGYTF.

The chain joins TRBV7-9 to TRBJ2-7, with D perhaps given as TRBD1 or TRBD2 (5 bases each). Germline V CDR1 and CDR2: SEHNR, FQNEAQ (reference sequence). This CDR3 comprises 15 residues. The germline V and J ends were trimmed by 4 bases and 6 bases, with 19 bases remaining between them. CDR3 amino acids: CASSYLPGDPAEQYF. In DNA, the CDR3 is TGTGCCAGCAGCTACCTTCCTGGGGACCCCGCCGAGCAGTACTTC. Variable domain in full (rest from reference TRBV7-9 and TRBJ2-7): DTGVSQNPRHKITKRGQNVTFRCDPISEHNRLYWYRQTLGQGPEFLTYFQNEAQLEKSRLLSDRFSAERPKGSFSTLEIQRTEQGDSAMYLCASSYLPGDPAEQYFGPGTRLTVT.

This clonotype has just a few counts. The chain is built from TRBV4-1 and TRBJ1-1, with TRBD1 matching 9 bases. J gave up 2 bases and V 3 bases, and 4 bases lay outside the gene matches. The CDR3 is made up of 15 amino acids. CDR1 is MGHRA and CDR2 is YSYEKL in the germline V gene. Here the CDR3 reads CASSQLQGANTEAFF. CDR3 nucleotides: TGCGCCAGCAGCCAGCTACAGGGGGCAAACACTGAAGCTTTCTTT.

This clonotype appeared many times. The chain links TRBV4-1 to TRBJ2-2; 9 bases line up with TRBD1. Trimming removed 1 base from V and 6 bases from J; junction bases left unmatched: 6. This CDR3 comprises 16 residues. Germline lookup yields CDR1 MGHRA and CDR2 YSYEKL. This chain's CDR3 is CASSQVGQGSAGELFF. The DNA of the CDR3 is TGCGCCAGCAGCCAAGTTGGACAGGGGAGTGCCGGGGAGCTGTTTTTT.

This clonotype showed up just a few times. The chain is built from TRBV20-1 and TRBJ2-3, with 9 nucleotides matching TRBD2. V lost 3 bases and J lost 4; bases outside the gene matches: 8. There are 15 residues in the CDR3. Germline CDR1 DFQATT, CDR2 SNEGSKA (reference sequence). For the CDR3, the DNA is TGCAGTGCTAGTGCCAGCGGGGGGCAGTCAGATACGCAGTATTTT. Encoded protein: CSASASGGQSDTQYF.

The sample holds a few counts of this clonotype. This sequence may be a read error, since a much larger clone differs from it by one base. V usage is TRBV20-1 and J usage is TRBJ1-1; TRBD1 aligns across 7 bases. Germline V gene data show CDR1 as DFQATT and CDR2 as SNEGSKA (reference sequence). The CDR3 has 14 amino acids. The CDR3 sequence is CCVGQLHDTTEAFF. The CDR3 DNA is TGCTGTGTGGGACAGCTACATGATACCACTGAAGCTTTCTTT.

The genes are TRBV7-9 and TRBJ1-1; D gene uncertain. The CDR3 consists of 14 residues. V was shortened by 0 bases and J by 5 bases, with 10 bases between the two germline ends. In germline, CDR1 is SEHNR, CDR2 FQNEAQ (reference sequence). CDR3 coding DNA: TGTGCCAGCAGCTTAGCGCGCGTCAGAACTGAAGCTTTCTTT. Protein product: CASSLARVRTEAFF. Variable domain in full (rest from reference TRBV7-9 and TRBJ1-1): DTGVSQNPRHKITKRGQNVTFRCDPISEHNRLYWYRQTLGQGPEFLTYFQNEAQLEKSRLLSDRFSAERPKGSFSTLEIQRTEQGDSAMYLCASSLARVRTEAFFGQGTRLTVV.

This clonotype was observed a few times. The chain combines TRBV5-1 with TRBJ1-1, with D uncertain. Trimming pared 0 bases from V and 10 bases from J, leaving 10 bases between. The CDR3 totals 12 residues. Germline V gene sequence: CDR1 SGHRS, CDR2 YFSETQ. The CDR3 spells CASSLEGGGAFF. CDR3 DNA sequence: TGCGCCAGCAGCTTGGAAGGCGGTGGAGCTTTCTTT.

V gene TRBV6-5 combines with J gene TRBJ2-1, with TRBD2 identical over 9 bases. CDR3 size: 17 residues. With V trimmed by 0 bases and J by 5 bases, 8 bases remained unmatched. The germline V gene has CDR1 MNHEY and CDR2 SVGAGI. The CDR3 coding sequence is TGTGCCAGCAGTTACTCGAAGGGGCGGGGGGGAAACAATGAGCAGTTCTTC. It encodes CASSYSKGRGGNNEQFF.